Below are 20 T cell receptor beta chains sequenced from a single sample in a study of cytomegalovirus exposure and HLA in healthy donors. Method: immunoSEQ multiplex PCR; TCRdb's copy keeps in-frame clones and lacks some. The sample records under 150,000 clones, 84% being singletons. Material: PBMCs. The receptors shown here come from a woman aged 25-40 years in good health and CMV-seronegative.

This clone was found a few times. The DNA for the CDR3 is TGTGCCAGCAGCTTAGGCTCGGGGGGAGACTATGGCTACACCTTC. Translating it yields CASSLGSGGDYGYTF. The V gene is TRBV7-2, the J gene TRBJ1-2, with TRBD1 as a possible D gene (5 bases). The CDR3 is made up of 15 amino acids. Germline CDR1 SGHTA, CDR2 FQGNSA. Trimming removed 1 base from V and 3 bases from J, with 12 bases in between.

This sequence joins TRBV10-3 and TRBJ2-5, with 8 nucleotides matching TRBD1. The V gene's germline CDR1 is ENHRY and CDR2 SYGVKD. V lost 3 bases and J lost 4; bases outside the gene matches: 10. The CDR3 runs 16 residues. The CDR3 DNA reads TGTGCCATCAGTGATTCCGGGACAGGATCCCGAGAGACCCAGTACTTC. Protein: CAISDSGTGSRETQYF.

This rearrangement joins TRBV27 to TRBJ2-3; no definite D call. The V end lost 2 bases, the J end lost 0 bases, and 9 bases lay between the germline ends. Germline V gives CDR1 MNHEY, CDR2 SMNVEV (reference sequence). CDR3 length: 15 amino acids. For the CDR3, the DNA is TGTGCCAGCAGTTTAGCGAGCGAGAGCACAGATACGCAGTATTTT. This gives the protein CASSLASESTDTQYF.

The chain combines TRBV5-1 with TRBJ2-2; a weak D match, TRBD2 (6 bases). Looked up from germline, CDR1 is SGHRS and CDR2 is YFSETQ. V lost 0 bases to trimming and J lost 6 bases, with 9 bases between them. CDR3 length equals 14 residues. The CDR3, as DNA: TGCGCCAGCAGCTTGGTTGGGGACTCCGGGGAGCTGTTTTTT. Its translation: CASSLVGDSGELFF.

This chain links TRBV28 with TRBJ1-1, with D possibly being TRBD1 (5 bases). Germline CDR1 is MDHEN and CDR2 is SYDVKM. Trimming removed 5 bases at V and 1 base at J, with 11 bases between. CDR3 length: 14 amino acids. The CDR3 DNA reads as TGTGCCAGCAGTACGGGACTCGGGAACACTGAAGCTTTCTTT. Translation: CASSTGLGNTEAFF.

V gene TRBV18 combines with J gene TRBJ2-3, with D possibly being TRBD1 (5 bases). Trimming took 5 bases from V and 0 from J, leaving 15 bases between them. This CDR3 comprises 16 residues. Germline CDR1 KGHSH, CDR2 LQKENI. The CDR3, as DNA: TGTGCCAGCTCAACTTGGACACCTCGAAGCACAGATACGCAGTATTTT. Its translation is CASSTWTPRSTDTQYF.

This chain uses TRBV10-1 with TRBJ2-1, with 10 bases lining up with TRBD2. The CDR3 is made up of 16 amino acids. Germline-derived CDR1 and CDR2 are WNHNN and SYGVQD (reference sequence). The V segment lost 3 bases and the J segment 4 bases; nucleotides outside the gene matches: 6. The chain's CDR3 is CASSDIASGGYNEQFF. CDR3 DNA: TGCGCCAGCAGTGATATTGCTAGCGGGGGTTACAATGAGCAGTTCTTC.

The gene calls are TRBV28 and TRBJ1-4, with 7 bases lining up with TRBD1. The V segment lost 8 bases and the J segment 4 bases; nucleotides outside the gene matches: 7. This CDR3 has 14 amino acids. Germline lookup yields CDR1 MDHEN and CDR2 SYDVKM. CDR3 sequence: CASSPTGFNEKLFF. The CDR3 nucleotides are TGTGCCAGCTCGCCGACAGGGTTTAATGAAAAACTGTTTTTT.

The CDR3 sequence is CASSVGGQQNTEAFF. CDR3 DNA: TGCGCCAGCAGCGTAGGGGGACAGCAGAACACTGAAGCTTTCTTT. V gene TRBV4-1 combines with J gene TRBJ1-1; TRBD1 agrees at 7 bases. CDR1 and CDR2 (germline): MGHRA, YSYEKL. The junction had 7 bases not matched to a gene; V was cut back by 5 bases and J by 1 base. CDR3 length: 15 amino acids.

J is TRBJ1-5 and V is TRBV19, with 10 bases identical to TRBD1. This CDR3 is 15 amino acids long. CDR1 and CDR2 (germline): LNHDA, SQIVND (reference sequence). The V gene end was trimmed by 6 bases and the J gene end by 0 bases; junction bases not matched to a gene: 2. Here the CDR3 reads CASRDRGHSNQPQHF. DNA for the CDR3: TGTGCCAGTAGAGACAGGGGGCATAGCAATCAGCCCCAGCATTTT.

V and J are TRBV7-6 and TRBJ1-4; D call uncertain. Germline CDR1 SGHVS, CDR2 FNYEAQ. The CDR3 spans 15 residues. Trimming stripped 1 base from V and 3 bases from J, with 9 bases between. CDR3 amino acids: CASSLVRSPNEKLFF. The DNA for the CDR3 is TGTGCCAGCAGCTTAGTGAGGTCTCCTAATGAAAAACTGTTTTTT.

This sequence joins TRBV20-1 and TRBJ2-1; D not certain. Trimming left V 2 bases short and J 4 bases short, with 3 bases between. Germline CDR1 DFQATT, CDR2 SNEGSKA (reference sequence). This CDR3 is 11 amino acids long. The CDR3, as DNA: TGCAGTGCTAGACGTTACAATGAGCAGTTCTTC. As protein: CSARRYNEQFF.

This chain joins TRBV11-3 and TRBJ1-2; no firm D call. CDR3 length: 14 residues. Trimming removed 1 base from V and 0 bases from J, with 6 bases in between. The germline V gene has CDR1 SGHNT and CDR2 YENEEA. The CDR3 bases are TGTGCCAGCAGCTTAGTTGGGCCTAACTATGGCTACACCTTC. This sequence encodes CASSLVGPNYGYTF.

V usage is TRBV27 and J usage is TRBJ2-2; 10 bases fit TRBD2. The CDR3 is 18 residues long. V lost 7 bases and J lost 5; bases outside the gene matches: 16. Germline V gene data show CDR1 as MNHEY and CDR2 as SMNVEV (reference sequence). CDR3: CASMGPSGGIRRTGELFF. CDR3 coding DNA: TGTGCCAGCATGGGGCCTAGCGGGGGCATAAGGAGGACCGGGGAGCTGTTTTTT.

This clone was found a few times. The chain links TRBV6-5 to TRBJ2-1, with D possibly matching TRBD1 (6 bases). CDR1 is MNHEY and CDR2 is SVGAGI in the germline V gene. This CDR3 region has 15 residues. V lost 6 bases and J 0 bases, leaving 12 bases between the germline ends. CDR3: CASSHTGSSYNEQFF. The CDR3 coding sequence is TGTGCCAGCAGCCACACAGGGAGCTCCTACAATGAGCAGTTCTTC.

This clone was counted only a few times. The V gene is TRBV6-1, the J gene TRBJ2-5, with D maybe TRBD2 (7 bases). The CDR3 totals 15 residues. Trimming left V 2 bases short and J 5 bases short, with 15 bases between. In germline, CDR1 is MNHNS, CDR2 SASEGT. CDR3 sequence reads: CASSEMRGQGETQYF. CDR3 sequence (DNA): TGTGCCAGCAGTGAAATGCGGGGGCAAGGGGAGACCCAGTACTTC.

This sequence joins TRBV7-9 and TRBJ1-1, with D possibly being TRBD1 (6 bases). The CDR3 spans 14 residues. The V end was cut by 0 bases, the J end by 1 base, with 6 bases between. Germline CDR1 reads SEHNR; CDR2 reads FQNEAQ (reference sequence). This CDR3 is CASSLAGQNTEAFF. CDR3 sequence (DNA): TGTGCCAGCAGCTTAGCGGGACAGAACACTGAAGCTTTCTTT.

The rearrangement uses TRBV19 and TRBJ1-2; D is unclear. The germline V gene has CDR1 LNHDA and CDR2 SQIVND (reference sequence). V dropped 7 bases and J dropped 1 base, with 19 bases sitting between them. This CDR3 has 16 residues. The CDR3 coding sequence is TGTGCCAGTACCTTGGACTCTCCTCCACTTAACTATGGCTACACCTTC. It translates to CASTLDSPPLNYGYTF.

A single count supports this clone. The chain has TRBV5-4 and TRBJ1-5; a weak D match, TRBD1 (6 bases). This CDR3 is built from 12 residues. Germline CDR1 reads SGHNT; CDR2 reads YYREEE (reference sequence). The V end lost 4 bases, the J end lost 11 bases, and 13 bases lay between the germline ends. The CDR3 bases are TGTGCCAGCAGCGGGGGCAGTGGGGCCCAGCATTTT. This encodes CASSGGSGAQHF.

V usage is TRBV18 and J usage is TRBJ2-1; perhaps TRBD1 as D (6 bases). This CDR3 is 14 amino acids long. V was shortened by 3 bases and J by 3 bases, with 9 bases between the two germline ends. Germline-derived CDR1 and CDR2 are KGHSH and LQKENI. The DNA for the CDR3 is TGTGCCAGCTCACCGCAGGGGCTCTACAATGAGCAGTTCTTC. Translating gives CASSPQGLYNEQFF.